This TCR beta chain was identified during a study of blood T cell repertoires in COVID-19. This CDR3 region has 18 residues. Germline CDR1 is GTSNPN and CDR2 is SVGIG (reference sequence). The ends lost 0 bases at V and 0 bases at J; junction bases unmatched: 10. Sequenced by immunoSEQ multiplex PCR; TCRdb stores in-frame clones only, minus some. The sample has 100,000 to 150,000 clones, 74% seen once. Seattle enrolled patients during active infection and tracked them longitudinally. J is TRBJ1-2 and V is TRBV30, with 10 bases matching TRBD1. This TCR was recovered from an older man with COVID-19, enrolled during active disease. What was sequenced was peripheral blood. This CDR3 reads CAWSVLQDRGISNYGYTF. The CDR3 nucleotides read TGTGCCTGGAGTGTTCTCCAGGACAGGGGGATTTCTAACTATGGCTACACCTTC.